Listed below are T cell receptor beta chains from one sample, sequenced in a study of shared clonotypes between healthy human individuals. Measured with immunoSEQ multiplex PCR; TCRdb has only the in-frame clones, and not every one. The table includes about 550,000 clones, around 95% detected once. The sample comprised naive CD8+ T cells sorted from blood. These receptors all come from a woman in her 30s in good health. Each CDR3 is given without its conserved first and last residue.

>TRBJ1-2|TRBV29-1
SVGGPTYGYT
>TRBJ2-7|TRBV9
ASSPGGSSYEQY
>TRBJ1-1|TRBV10-1
ASSETGNTEAF
>TRBJ2-7|TRBV4-2
ASSQDGAGVDEQY
>TRBJ2-1|TRBV29-1
SVELDGRFYNEQF
>TRBJ2-5|TRBV11-2
ASRKTSEETQY
>TRBJ2-1|TRBV19
ASSATGPSPGNEQF
>TRBJ2-1|TRBV28
ASSPGSYNEQF
>TRBJ1-1|TRBV6-8
ATIVAGAF
>TRBJ2-1|TRBV19
ASKNAAGGSYNEQF
>TRBJ2-5|TRBV19
ASSASGMIQETQY
>TRBJ2-7|TRBV27
ASSLGTSGGYEQY
>TRBJ2-3|TRBV15
ATSGGSTSTDTQY
>TRBJ2-7|TRBV10-3
AIRPDSRADEQY
>TRBJ2-7|TRBV29-1
SVVYGDEQH
>TRBJ2-7|TRBV7-6
ASSLSTSGRAYEQY
>TRBJ2-7|TRBV6-5
ASSWTYSYEQY
>TRBJ1-2|TRBV7-2
ASSLRFANYGYT
>TRBJ2-1|TRBV7-9
ASSLGRNEQF
>TRBJ2-2|TRBV10-3
AISAGAPDSPGELF
>TRBJ2-3|TRBV7-8
ASSLARLVNTDTQY
>TRBJ2-7|TRBV9
ASSARAGTGVAEQY
>TRBJ2-3|TRBV7-9
ASSLGGRVRDRYIGTQY
>TRBJ1-4|TRBV9
ASSLGQEGEKLF
>TRBJ2-7|TRBV27
ASSLSTGLGYEQY
>TRBJ2-7|TRBV6-5
ASSYASGASYEQY
>TRBJ2-7|TRBV6-5
ASSADFYEQY
>TRBJ2-7|TRBV29-1
SVEWGTGFEQY
>TRBJ2-1|TRBV29-1
SVRTSGDNEQF
>TRBJ2-7|TRBV30
AWSVADDYEQY
>TRBJ1-5|TRBV4-1
ASSQTQGALIQPQH
>TRBJ2-7|TRBV27
ASTPGPLGEQY
>TRBJ2-2|TRBV27
ASRRDRGYDGELF
>TRBJ2-2|TRBV7-9
ASSIGDVTGELF
>TRBJ2-7|TRBV5-1
ASSSRQGGYEQY
>TRBJ2-3|TRBV28
ASSWGTDTQY
>TRBJ1-1|TRBV28
ASTPGRLLAVEAF
>TRBJ2-5|TRBV28
ASSFLALQETQY
>TRBJ2-7|TRBV28
ASSFFGFFGRTYEQY
>TRBJ2-3|TRBV28
ASSYTSGRDTQY
>TRBJ2-5|TRBV7-9
ASSLFWSEETQY
>TRBJ2-1|TRBV9
ASSVGGGRGNEQF
>TRBJ2-7|TRBV7-9
ASSPRLNGQGQLYEQY
>TRBJ2-7|TRBV5-4
ASSSRNPPGGEQY
>TRBJ2-1|TRBV5-5
ASSNPGTSGYNEQF
>TRBJ2-5|TRBV21-1
ASKLLNSETQY